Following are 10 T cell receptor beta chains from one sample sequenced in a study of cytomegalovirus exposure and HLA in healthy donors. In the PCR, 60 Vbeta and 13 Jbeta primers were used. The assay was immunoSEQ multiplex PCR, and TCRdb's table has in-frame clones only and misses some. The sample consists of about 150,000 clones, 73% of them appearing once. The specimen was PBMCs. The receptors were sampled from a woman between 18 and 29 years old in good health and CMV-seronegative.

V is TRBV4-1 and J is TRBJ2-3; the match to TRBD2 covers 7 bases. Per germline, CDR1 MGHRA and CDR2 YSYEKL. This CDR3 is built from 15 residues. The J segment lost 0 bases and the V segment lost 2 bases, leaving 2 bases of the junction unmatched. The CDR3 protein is CASSQYSGSTDTQYF. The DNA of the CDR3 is TGCGCCAGCAGCCAATATAGCGGGAGCACAGATACGCAGTATTTT.

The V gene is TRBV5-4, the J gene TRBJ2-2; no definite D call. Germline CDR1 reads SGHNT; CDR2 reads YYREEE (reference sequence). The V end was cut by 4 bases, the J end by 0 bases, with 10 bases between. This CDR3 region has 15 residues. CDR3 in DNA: TGTGCCAGCAGCGTAGAGTTCGCGAACACCGGGGAGCTGTTTTTT. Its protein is CASSVEFANTGELFF.

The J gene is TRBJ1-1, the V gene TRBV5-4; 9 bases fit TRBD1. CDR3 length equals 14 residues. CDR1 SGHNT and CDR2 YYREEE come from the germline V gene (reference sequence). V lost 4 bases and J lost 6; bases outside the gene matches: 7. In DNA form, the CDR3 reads TGTGCCAGCAGCCTCGGGGACAGGGATCCTGAAGCTTTCTTT. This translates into CASSLGDRDPEAFF.

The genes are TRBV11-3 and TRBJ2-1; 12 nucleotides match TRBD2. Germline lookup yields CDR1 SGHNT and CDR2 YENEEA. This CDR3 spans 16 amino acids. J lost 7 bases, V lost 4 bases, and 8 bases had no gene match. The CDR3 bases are TGTGCCAGCAGCTACCCGGGGCTAGCGGGAGGGAATGAGCAGTTCTTC. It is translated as CASSYPGLAGGNEQFF.

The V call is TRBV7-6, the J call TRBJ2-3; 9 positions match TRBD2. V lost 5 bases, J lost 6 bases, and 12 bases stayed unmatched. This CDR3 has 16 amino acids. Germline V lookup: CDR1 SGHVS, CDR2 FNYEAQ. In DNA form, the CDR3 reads TGTGCCAGCAGCGAGTTGGGCGGGGGGGCCTCGGATACGCAGTATTTT. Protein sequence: CASSELGGGASDTQYF.

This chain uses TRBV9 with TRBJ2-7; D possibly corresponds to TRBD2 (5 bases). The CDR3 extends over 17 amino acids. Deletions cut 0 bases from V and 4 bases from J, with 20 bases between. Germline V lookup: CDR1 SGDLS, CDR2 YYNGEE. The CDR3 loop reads CASSVVSRWETMYEQYV. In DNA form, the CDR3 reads TGTGCCAGCAGCGTAGTGTCCCGATGGGAGACTATGTACGAGCAGTACGTC.

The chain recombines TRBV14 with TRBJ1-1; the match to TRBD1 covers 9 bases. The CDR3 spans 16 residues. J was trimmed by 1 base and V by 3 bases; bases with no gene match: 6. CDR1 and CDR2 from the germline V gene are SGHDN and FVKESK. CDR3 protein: CASSHRQGVGNTEAFF. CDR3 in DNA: TGTGCCAGCAGCCACCGACAGGGGGTAGGGAACACTGAAGCTTTCTTT. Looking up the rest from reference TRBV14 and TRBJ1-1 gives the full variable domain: EAGVTQFPSHSVIEKGQTVTLRCDPISGHDNLYWYRRVMGKEIKFLLHFVKESKQDESGMPNNRFLAERTGGTYSTLKVQPAELEDSGVYFCASSHRQGVGNTEAFFGQGTRLTVV.

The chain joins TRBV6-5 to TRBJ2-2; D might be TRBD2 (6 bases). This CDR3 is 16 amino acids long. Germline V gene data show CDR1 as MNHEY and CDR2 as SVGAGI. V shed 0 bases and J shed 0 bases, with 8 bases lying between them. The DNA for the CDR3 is TGTGCCAGCAGTTACTCTGGCGGGACGAACACCGGGGAGCTGTTTTTT. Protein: CASSYSGGTNTGELFF.

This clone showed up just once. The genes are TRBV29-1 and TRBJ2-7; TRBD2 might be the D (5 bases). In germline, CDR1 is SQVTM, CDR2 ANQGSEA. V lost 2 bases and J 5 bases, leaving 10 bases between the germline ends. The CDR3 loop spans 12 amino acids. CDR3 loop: CSVEWPGDEQYF. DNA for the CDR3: TGCAGCGTTGAATGGCCCGGGGACGAGCAGTACTTC.

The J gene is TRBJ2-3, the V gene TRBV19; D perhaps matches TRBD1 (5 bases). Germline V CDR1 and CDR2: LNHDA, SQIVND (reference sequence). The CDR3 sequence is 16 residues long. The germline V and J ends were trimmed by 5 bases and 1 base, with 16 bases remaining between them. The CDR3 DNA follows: TGTGCCAGTAGTTTCCGCAGGGCAGTGCGCACAGATACGCAGTATTTT. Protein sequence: CASSFRRAVRTDTQYF.